Here is one T cell receptor beta chain with its context. The data were obtained in a study of blood T cell repertoires in COVID-19. Overall study: The study drew acute and convalescent COVID-19 samples from the United States, Italy and Spain. In each case, the material was cDNA or gDNA derived from T cells, B-cell-depleted T cells, or PBMCs.

V was clipped by 6 bases and J by 1 base, with 18 bases between them. The CDR3 has 16 amino acids. Germline CDR1 SGHKS, CDR2 YYEKEE (reference sequence). The assay was immunoSEQ multiplex PCR, and TCRdb's table has in-frame clones only and misses some. Found here are around 290,000 clones, approximately 90% of them singletons; the top ten hold about 4.6%. Sequences were obtained from peripheral blood. The sequence came from a man aged 35 to 55 with acute or convalescent COVID-19. This sequence joins TRBV5-5 and TRBJ2-3; D gene unclear. CDR3 residues: CASTQGRVPGTDTQYF. CDR3 nucleotide sequence: TGTGCCAGCACTCAAGGTCGGGTACCTGGCACAGATACGCAGTATTTT. The complete variable domain, with remaining parts taken from reference TRBV5-5 and TRBJ2-3, reads DAGVTQSPTHLIKTRGQQVTLRCSPISGHKSVSWYQQVLGQGPQFIFQYYEKEERGRGNFPDRFSARQFPNYSSELNVNALLLGDSALYLCASTQGRVPGTDTQYFGPGTRLTVL.